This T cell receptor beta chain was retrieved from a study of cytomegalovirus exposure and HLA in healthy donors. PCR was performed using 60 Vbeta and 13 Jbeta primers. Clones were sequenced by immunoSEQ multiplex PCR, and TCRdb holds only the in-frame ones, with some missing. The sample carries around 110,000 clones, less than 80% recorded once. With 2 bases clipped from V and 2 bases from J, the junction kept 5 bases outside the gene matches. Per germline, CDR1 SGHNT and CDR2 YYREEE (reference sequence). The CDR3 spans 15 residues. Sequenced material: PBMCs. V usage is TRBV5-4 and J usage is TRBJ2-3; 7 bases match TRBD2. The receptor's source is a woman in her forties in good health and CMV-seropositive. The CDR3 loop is CASSFSAGATDTQYF. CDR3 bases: TGTGCCAGCAGCTTCTCGGCGGGAGCCACAGATACGCAGTATTTT.